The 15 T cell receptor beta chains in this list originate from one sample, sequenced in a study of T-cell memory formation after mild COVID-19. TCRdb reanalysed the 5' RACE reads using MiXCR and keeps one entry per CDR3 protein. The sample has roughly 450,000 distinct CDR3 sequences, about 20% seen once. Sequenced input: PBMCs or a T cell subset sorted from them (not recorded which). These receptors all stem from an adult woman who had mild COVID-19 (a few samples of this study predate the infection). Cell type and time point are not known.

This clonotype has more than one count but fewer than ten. The CDR3 is CARGRGAGESTDTQYF. The CDR3 nucleotides read TGTGCCAGGGGGAGGGGAGCGGGAGAATCCACAGATACGCAGTATTTT. The chain recombines TRBV7-3 with TRBJ2-3, with TRBD2 matching 8 bases. The germline CDR1 and CDR2 sequences are SGHTA and FQGTGA. CDR3 length equals 16 residues. Losses at the gene ends were 9 bases for V and 2 bases for J; bases not matched to a gene: 13.

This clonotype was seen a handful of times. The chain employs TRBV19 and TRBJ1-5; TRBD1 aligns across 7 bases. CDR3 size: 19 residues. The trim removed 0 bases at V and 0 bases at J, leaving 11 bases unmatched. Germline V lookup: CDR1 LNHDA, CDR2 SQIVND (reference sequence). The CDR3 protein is CASSIEFFDRVYSNQPQHF. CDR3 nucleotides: TGTGCCAGTAGTATAGAATTTTTCGACAGGGTGTATAGCAATCAGCCCCAGCATTTT.

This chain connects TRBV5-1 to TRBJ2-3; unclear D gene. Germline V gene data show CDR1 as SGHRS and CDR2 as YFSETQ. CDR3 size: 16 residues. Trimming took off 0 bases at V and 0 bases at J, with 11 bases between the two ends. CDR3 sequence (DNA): TGCGCCAGCAGCTTGGCGGCCGTCGGAAGCACAGATACGCAGTATTTT. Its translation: CASSLAAVGSTDTQYF.

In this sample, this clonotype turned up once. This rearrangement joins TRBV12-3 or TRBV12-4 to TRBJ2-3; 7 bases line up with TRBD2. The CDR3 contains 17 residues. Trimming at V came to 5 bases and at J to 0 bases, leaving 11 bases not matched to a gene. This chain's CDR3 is CASSPERGTPSTDTQYF. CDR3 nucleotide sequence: TGTGCCAGCAGTCCGGAGCGGGGAACCCCTAGCACAGATACGCAGTATTTT.

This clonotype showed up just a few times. CDR3: CASSWDIQETQYF. The CDR3 DNA reads as TGTGCCAGCAGTTGGGACATCCAAGAGACCCAGTACTTC. V usage is TRBV12-3 or TRBV12-4 and J usage is TRBJ2-5; weak D call: TRBD1 (6 bases). The length of the CDR3 is 13 residues. The ends were cut back, 4 bases at V and 1 base at J, with 7 bases in the middle.

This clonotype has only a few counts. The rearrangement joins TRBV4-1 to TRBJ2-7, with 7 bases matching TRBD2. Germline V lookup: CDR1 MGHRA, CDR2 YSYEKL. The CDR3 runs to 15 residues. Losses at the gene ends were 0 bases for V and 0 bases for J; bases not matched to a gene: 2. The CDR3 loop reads CASSQELALSYEQYF. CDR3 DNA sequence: TGCGCCAGCAGCCAAGAACTAGCGCTCTCCTACGAGCAGTACTTC.

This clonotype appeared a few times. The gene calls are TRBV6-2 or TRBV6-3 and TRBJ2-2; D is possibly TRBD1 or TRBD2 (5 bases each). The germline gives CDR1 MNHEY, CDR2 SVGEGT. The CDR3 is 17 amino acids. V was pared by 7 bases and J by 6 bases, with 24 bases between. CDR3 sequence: CASIYGDPTPLAGELFF. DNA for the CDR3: TGTGCCAGCATTTATGGGGACCCAACACCCTTGGCCGGGGAGCTGTTTTTT.

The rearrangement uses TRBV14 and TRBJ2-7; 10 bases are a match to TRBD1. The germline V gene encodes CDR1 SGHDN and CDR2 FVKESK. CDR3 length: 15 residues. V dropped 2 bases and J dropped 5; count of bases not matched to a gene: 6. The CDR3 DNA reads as TGTGCCAGCAGCCAACCCGGGACAGGGGTTAACGAGCAGTACTTC. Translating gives CASSQPGTGVNEQYF.

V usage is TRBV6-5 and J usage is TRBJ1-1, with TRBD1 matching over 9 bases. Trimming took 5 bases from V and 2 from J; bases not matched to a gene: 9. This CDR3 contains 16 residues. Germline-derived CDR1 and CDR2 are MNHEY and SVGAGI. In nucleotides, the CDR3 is TGTGCCAGCAGTAGACTTCCGGGACAGGGAAACACTGAAGCTTTCTTT. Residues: CASSRLPGQGNTEAFF.

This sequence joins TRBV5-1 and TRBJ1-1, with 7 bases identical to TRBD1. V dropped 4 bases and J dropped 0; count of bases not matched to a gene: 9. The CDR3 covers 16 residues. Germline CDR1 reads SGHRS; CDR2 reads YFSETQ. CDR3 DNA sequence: TGCGCCAGCAGCAAAGGGGACAGAAATATGAACACTGAAGCTTTCTTT. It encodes CASSKGDRNMNTEAFF.

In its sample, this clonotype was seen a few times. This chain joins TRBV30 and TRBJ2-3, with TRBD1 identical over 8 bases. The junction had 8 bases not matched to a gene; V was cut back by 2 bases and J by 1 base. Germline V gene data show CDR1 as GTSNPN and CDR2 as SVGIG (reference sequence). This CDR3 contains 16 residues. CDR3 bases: TGTGCCTGGAGTACCGGACAGGGCCACGGCACAGATACGCAGTATTTT. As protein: CAWSTGQGHGTDTQYF.

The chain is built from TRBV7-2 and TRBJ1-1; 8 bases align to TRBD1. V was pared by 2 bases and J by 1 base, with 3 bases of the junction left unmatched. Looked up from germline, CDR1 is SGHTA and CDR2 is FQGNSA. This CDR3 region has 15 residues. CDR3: CASSLHRGWNTEAFF. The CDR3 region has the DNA TGTGCCAGCAGCTTACACAGGGGGTGGAACACTGAAGCTTTCTTT.

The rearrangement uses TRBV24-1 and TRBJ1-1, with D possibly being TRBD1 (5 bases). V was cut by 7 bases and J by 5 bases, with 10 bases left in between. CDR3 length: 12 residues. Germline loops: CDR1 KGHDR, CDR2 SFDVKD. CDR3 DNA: TGTGCCACCAGCCAGAGGGGTACTGAAGCTTTCTTT. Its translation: CATSQRGTEAFF.

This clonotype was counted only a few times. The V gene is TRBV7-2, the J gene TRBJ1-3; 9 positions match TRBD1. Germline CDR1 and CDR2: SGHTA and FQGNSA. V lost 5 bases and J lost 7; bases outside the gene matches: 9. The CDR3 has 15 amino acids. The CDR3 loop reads CASSGTGTGGNTIYF. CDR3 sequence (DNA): TGTGCCAGCAGCGGGACAGGGACTGGAGGGAACACCATATATTTT.

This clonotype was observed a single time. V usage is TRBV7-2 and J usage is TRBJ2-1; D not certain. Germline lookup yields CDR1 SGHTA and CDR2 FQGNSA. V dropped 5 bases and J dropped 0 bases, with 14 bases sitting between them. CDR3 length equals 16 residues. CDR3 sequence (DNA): TGTGCCAGCAGCATAACGGTCGGAAGCTCCTACAATGAGCAGTTCTTC. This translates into CASSITVGSSYNEQFF.